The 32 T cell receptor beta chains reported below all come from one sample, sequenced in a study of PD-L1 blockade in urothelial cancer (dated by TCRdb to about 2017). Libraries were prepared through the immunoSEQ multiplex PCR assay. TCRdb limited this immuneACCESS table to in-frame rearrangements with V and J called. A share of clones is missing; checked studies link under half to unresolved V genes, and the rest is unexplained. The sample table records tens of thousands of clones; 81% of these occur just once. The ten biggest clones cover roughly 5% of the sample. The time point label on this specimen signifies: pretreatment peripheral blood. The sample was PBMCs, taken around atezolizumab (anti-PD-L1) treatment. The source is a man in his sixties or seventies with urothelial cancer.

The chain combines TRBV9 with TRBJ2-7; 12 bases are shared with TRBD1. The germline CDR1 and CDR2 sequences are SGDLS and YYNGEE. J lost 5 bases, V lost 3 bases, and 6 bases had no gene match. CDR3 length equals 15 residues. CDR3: CASSAPGQGANEQYF. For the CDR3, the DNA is TGTGCCAGCAGCGCGCCGGGACAGGGGGCTAACGAGCAGTACTTC.

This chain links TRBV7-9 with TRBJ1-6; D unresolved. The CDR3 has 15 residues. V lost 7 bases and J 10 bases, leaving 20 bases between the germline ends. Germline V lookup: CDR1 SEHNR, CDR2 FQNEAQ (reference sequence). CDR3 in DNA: TGTGCCAGCACCCCGAGGATACGTTACGGGTCACCCCTCCACTTT. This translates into CASTPRIRYGSPLHF.

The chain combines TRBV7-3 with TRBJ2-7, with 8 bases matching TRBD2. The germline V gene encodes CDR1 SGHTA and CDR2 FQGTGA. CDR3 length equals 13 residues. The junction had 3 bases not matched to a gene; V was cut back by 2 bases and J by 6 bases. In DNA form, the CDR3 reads TGTGCCAGCAGCTTAGGCGCGGGGGGCGAGCAGTACTTC. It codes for CASSLGAGGEQYF.

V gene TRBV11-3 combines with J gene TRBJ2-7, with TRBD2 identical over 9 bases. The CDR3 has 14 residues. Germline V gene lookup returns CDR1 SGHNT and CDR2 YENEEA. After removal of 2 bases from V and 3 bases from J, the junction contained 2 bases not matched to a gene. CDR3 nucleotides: TGTGCCAGCAGCTTACCTAGCGGGGACTACGAGCAGTACTTC. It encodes CASSLPSGDYEQYF.

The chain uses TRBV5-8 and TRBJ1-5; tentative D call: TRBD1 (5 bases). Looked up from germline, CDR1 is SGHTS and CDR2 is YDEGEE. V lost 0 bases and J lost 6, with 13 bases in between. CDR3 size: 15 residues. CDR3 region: CASSLAVRRGQPQHF. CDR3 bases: TGTGCCAGCAGCTTGGCCGTTCGGAGGGGTCAGCCCCAGCATTTT.

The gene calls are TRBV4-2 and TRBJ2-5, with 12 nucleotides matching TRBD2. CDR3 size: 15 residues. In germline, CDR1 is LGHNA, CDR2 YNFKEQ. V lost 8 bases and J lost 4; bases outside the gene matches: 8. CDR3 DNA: TGTGCCAGCTCCCCGACTAGCGGGAGAACAGAGACCCAGTACTTC. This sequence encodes CASSPTSGRTETQYF.

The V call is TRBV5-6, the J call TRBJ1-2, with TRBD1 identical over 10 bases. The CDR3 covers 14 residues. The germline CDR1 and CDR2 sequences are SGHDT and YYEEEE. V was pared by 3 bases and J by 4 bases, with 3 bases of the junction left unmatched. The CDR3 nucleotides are TGTGCCAGCAGCTGGACAGGGGGAAGCTATGGCTACACCTTC. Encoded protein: CASSWTGGSYGYTF.

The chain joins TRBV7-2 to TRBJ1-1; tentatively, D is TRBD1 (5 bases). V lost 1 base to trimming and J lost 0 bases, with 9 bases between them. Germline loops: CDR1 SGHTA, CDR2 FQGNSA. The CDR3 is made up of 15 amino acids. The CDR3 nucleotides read TGTGCCAGCAGCTTAGGGTCAGGGATGAACACTGAAGCTTTCTTT. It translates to CASSLGSGMNTEAFF.

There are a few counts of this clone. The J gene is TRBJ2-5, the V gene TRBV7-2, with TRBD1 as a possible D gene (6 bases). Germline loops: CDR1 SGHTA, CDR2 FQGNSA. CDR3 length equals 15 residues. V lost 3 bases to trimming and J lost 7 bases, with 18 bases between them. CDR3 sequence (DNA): TGTGCCAGCAGCTTTTCTCGGACAGACCGCGGGACCCAGTACTTC. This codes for CASSFSRTDRGTQYF.

CDR3 sequence: CASSIAQGTGELFF. The CDR3 coding sequence is TGTGCCAGTAGTATTGCACAGGGGACCGGGGAGCTGTTTTTT. The chain joins TRBV19 to TRBJ2-2; TRBD1 agrees at 7 bases. CDR1 is LNHDA, CDR2 SQIVND, per germline (reference sequence). After removal of 3 bases from V and 5 bases from J, the junction contained 3 bases not matched to a gene. The CDR3 has 14 amino acids.

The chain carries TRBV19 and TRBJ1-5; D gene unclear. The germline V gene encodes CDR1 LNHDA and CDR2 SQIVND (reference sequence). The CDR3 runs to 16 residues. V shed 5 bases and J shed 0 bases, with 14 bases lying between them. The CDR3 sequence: CASSLYPRDSNQPQHF. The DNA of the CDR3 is TGTGCCAGTAGTCTCTACCCCCGGGATAGCAATCAGCCCCAGCATTTT.

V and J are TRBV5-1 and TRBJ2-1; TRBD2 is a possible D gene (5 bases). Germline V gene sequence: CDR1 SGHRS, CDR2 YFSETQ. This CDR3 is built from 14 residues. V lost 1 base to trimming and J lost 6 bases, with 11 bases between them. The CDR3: CASSLFSDPNEQFF. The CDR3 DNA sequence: TGCGCCAGCAGCTTGTTTAGCGATCCCAATGAGCAGTTCTTC.

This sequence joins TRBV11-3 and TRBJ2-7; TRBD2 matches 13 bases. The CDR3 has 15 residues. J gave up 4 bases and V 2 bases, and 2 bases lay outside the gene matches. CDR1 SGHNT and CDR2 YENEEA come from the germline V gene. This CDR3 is CASSLRGLAGYEQYF. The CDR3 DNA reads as TGTGCCAGCAGCTTAAGGGGACTAGCGGGATACGAGCAGTACTTC.

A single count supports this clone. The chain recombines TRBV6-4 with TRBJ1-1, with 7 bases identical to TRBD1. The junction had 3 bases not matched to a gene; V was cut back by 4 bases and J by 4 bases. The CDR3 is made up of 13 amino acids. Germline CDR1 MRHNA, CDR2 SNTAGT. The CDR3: CASSGNRGTEAFF. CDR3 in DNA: TGTGCCAGCAGTGGGAACAGGGGCACTGAAGCTTTCTTT.

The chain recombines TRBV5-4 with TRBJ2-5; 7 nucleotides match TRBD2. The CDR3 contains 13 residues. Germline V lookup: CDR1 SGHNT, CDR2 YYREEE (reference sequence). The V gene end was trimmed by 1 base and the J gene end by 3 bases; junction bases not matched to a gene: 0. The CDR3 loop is CASSLLAEETQYF. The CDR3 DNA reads TGTGCCAGCAGCTTGCTAGCGGAAGAGACCCAGTACTTC.

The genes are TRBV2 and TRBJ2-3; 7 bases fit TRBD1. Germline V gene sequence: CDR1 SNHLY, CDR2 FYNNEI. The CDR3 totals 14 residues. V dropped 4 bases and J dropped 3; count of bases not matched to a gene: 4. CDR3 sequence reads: CASSVFRGTDTQYF. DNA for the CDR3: TGTGCCAGCAGTGTTTTCAGGGGGACAGATACGCAGTATTTT.

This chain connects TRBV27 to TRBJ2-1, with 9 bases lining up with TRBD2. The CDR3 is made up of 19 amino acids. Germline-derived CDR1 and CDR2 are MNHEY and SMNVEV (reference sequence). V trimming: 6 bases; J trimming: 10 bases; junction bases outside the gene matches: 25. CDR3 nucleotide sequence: TGTGCCAGCAGCAGGACCGTACAGAAAGGGGTAGCGGGAGTAGGGGAGCAGTTCTTC. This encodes CASSRTVQKGVAGVGEQFF.

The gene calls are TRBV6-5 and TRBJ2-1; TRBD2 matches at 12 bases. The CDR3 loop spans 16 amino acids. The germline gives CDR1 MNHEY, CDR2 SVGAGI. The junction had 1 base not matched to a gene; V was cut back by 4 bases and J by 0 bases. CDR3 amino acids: CASSWTSGTSYNEQFF. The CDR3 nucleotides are TGTGCCAGCAGTTGGACTAGCGGGACCTCCTACAATGAGCAGTTCTTC.

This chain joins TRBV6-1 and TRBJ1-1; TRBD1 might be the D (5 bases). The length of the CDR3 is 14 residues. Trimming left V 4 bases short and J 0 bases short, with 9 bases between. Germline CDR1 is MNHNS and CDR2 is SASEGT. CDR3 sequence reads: CASSVDKLNTEAFF. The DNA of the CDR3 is TGTGCCAGCAGTGTGGACAAACTGAACACTGAAGCTTTCTTT.

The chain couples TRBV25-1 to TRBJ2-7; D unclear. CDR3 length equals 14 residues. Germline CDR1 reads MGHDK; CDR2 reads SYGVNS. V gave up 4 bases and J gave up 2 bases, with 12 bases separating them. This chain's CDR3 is CASSGDFPTYEQYF. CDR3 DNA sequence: TGTGCCAGCAGTGGAGACTTCCCGACCTACGAGCAGTACTTC.

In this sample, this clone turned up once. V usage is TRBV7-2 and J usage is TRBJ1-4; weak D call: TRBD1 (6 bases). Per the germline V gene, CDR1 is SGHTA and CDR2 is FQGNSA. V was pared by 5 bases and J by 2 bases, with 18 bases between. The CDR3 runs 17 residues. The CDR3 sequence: CASSPAGSQGTNEKLFF. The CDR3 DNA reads TGTGCCAGCAGCCCGGCCGGATCTCAGGGGACTAATGAAAAACTGTTTTTT.

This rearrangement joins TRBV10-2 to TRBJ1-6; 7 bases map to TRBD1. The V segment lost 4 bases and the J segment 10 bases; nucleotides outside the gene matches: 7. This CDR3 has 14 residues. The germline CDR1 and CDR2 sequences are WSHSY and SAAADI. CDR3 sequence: CASSGVGTESPLHF. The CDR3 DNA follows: TGCGCCAGCAGTGGGGTAGGGACAGAGTCACCCCTCCACTTT.

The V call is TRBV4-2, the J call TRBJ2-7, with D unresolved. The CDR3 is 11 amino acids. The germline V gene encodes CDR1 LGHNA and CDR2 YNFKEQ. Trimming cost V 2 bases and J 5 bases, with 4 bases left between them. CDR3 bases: TGTGCCAGCAGCCAACGGGACGAGCAGTACTTC. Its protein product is CASSQRDEQYF.

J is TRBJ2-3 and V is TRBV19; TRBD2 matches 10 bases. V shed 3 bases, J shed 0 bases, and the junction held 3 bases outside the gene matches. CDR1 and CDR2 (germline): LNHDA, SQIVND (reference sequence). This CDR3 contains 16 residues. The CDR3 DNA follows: TGTGCCAGTAGTATCCTGACTAGCGGGAGCACAGATACGCAGTATTTT. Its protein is CASSILTSGSTDTQYF.

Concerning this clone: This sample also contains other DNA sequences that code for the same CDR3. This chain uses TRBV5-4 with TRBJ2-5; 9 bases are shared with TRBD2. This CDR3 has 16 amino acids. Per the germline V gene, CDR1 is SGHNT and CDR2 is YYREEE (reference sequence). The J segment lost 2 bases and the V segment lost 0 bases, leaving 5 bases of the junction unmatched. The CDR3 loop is CASSLVGGGDQETQYF. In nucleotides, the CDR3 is TGTGCCAGCAGCTTGGTTGGCGGGGGGGATCAAGAGACCCAGTACTTC.

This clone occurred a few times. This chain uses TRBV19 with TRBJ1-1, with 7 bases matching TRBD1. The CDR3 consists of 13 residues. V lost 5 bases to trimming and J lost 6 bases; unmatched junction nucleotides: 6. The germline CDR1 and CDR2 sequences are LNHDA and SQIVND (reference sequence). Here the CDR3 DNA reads TGTGCCAGTAGTCCAACAGGGGACTCTGAAGCTTTCTTT. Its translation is CASSPTGDSEAFF.

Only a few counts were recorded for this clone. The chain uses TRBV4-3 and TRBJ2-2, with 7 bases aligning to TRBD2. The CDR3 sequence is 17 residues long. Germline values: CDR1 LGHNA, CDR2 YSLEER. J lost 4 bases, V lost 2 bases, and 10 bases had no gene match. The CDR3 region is CASSQQPGGRGTGELFF. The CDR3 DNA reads TGCGCCAGCAGCCAACAACCGGGAGGCCGAGGCACCGGGGAGCTGTTTTTT.

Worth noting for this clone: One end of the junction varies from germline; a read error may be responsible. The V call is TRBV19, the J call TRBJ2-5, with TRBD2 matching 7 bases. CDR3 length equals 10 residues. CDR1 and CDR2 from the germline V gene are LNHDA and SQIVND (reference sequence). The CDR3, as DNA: TGCTGCTATGAGGGGAGACTAGCCCACTTC. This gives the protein CCYEGRLAHF. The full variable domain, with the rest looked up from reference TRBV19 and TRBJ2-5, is DGGITQSPKYLFRKEGQNVTLSCEQNLNHDAMYWYRQDPGQGLRLIYYSQIVNDFQKGDIAEGYSVSREKKESFPLTVTSAQKNPTAFYLCCYEGRLAHFGPGTRLLVL.

The CDR3 region has the DNA TGTGCCAGCAGCCTACCCCCCACGACAGGGGGGGACGCCGGGGAGCTGTTTTTT. Protein: CASSLPPTTGGDAGELFF. This sequence joins TRBV7-8 and TRBJ2-2, with 9 bases that match TRBD1. In germline, CDR1 is SGHVS, CDR2 FQNEAQ. The CDR3 sequence is 18 residues long. J gave up 6 bases and V 5 bases, and 16 bases lay outside the gene matches.

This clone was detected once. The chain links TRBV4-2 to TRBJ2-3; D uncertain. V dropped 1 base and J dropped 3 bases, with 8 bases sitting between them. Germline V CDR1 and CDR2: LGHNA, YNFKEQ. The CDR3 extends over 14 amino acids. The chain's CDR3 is CASSQGGGTDTQYF. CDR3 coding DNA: TGTGCCAGCAGCCAAGGTGGCGGTACAGATACGCAGTATTTT.

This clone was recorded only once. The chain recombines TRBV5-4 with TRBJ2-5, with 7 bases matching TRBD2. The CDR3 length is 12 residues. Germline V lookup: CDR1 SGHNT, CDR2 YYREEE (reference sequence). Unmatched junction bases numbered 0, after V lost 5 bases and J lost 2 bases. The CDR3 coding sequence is TGTGCCAGCAGGGGACTACAAGAGACCCAGTACTTC. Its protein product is CASRGLQETQYF.

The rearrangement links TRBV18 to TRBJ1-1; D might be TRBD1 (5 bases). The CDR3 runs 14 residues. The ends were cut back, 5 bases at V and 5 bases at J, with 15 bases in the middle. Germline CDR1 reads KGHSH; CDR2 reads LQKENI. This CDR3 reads CASSSRREGTEAFF. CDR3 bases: TGTGCCAGCTCATCACGGAGGGAGGGGACTGAAGCTTTCTTT.